Shown below are 18 T cell receptor beta chains from a single sample sequenced in a study of blood T cell repertoires in COVID-19. Profiled with immunoSEQ multiplex PCR; TCRdb holds only in-frame clones, not every one. Here the sample spans under 200,000 clones, approximately 87% being singletons. Sequenced: peripheral blood. Receptor source: a woman aged 70-85 years with COVID-19, enrolled during active disease.

J is TRBJ1-5 and V is TRBV5-4, with unresolved D. The V end was cut by 0 bases, the J end by 2 bases, with 9 bases between. Per the germline V gene, CDR1 is SGHNT and CDR2 is YYREEE (reference sequence). The length of the CDR3 is 15 residues. CDR3 bases: TGTGCCAGCAGCTTGGGTCCACGGGGCAATCAGCCCCAGCATTTT. Translation: CASSLGPRGNQPQHF.

The J gene is TRBJ2-7, the V gene TRBV6-6, with unresolved D. The germline V and J ends were trimmed by 2 bases and 5 bases, with 4 bases remaining between them. The germline V gene encodes CDR1 MNHNY and CDR2 SVGAGI (reference sequence). The CDR3 totals 11 residues. The CDR3 region has the DNA TGTGCCAGCAGTTACGTCGACGAGCAGTACTTC. Its translation is CASSYVDEQYF.

V usage is TRBV28 and J usage is TRBJ2-5; D gene uncertain. CDR3 size: 15 residues. From germline, CDR1 is MDHEN and CDR2 SYDVKM. V was cut by 4 bases and J by 1 base, with 13 bases left in between. This CDR3 is CASSSTYPGQETQYF. The CDR3 DNA sequence: TGTGCCAGCAGTTCTACGTACCCGGGCCAAGAGACCCAGTACTTC.

The rearrangement links TRBV7-9 to TRBJ1-3; D unresolved. The CDR3 sequence is 17 residues long. Between the trimmed V and J ends, which lost 3 bases and 0 bases, there was a span of 15 bases. Germline CDR1 and CDR2: SEHNR and FQNEAQ (reference sequence). The chain's CDR3 is CASSLSMGSVSGNTIYF. CDR3 bases: TGTGCCAGCAGCTTGTCGATGGGGAGCGTCTCTGGAAACACCATATATTTT.

The V and J genes are TRBV5-8 and TRBJ1-6, with 7 bases matching TRBD1. This CDR3 has 14 amino acids. The trim removed 1 base at V and 6 bases at J, leaving 1 base unmatched. The germline V gene has CDR1 SGHTS and CDR2 YDEGEE. CDR3 loop: CASSLRQGNSPLHF. CDR3 coding DNA: TGTGCCAGCAGCTTGAGACAGGGTAATTCACCCCTCCACTTT.

The V gene is TRBV5-1, the J gene TRBJ1-4, with 7 bases that match TRBD1. The CDR3 is 14 residues long. After removal of 4 bases from V and 3 bases from J, the junction contained 3 bases not matched to a gene. Germline CDR1 SGHRS, CDR2 YFSETQ. This CDR3 is CASSIGTANEKLFF. In DNA, the CDR3 is TGCGCCAGCAGCATCGGGACAGCTAATGAAAAACTGTTTTTT.

The V and J genes are TRBV19 and TRBJ2-7, with a possible D match to TRBD2 (6 bases). CDR1 and CDR2 from the germline V gene are LNHDA and SQIVND (reference sequence). The CDR3 contains 16 residues. Trimming took 5 bases from V and 2 from J, leaving 19 bases between them. CDR3 region: CASSAPRRGAAYEQYF. For the CDR3, the DNA is TGTGCCAGTAGTGCCCCTCGGCGCGGGGCCGCCTACGAGCAGTACTTC.

The chain has TRBV6-5 and TRBJ1-5; TRBD1 aligns across 7 bases. This CDR3 contains 14 residues. J was trimmed by 9 bases and V by 5 bases; bases with no gene match: 10. Per the germline V gene, CDR1 is MNHEY and CDR2 is SVGAGI. CDR3 amino acids: CASSNRGPIGPQHF. CDR3 DNA sequence: TGTGCCAGCAGTAACAGGGGACCAATTGGGCCCCAGCATTTT.

Points on this clone: A junction boundary mismatches the germline segment, possibly from a read error. V usage is TRBV28 and J usage is TRBJ1-1, with a possible D match to TRBD1 (6 bases). This CDR3 spans 15 amino acids. CDR1 MDHEN and CDR2 SYDVKM come from the germline V gene. The chain's CDR3 is CASRLYPGQNTEAFF. The DNA of the CDR3 is TGTGCCAGCAGGTTATATCCGGGACAGAACACTGAAGCTTTCTTT.

This sequence joins TRBV4-2 and TRBJ2-7; no clear D gene. Germline lookup yields CDR1 LGHNA and CDR2 YNFKEQ. This CDR3 comprises 13 residues. Trimming cost V 2 bases and J 1 base, with 6 bases left between them. The DNA for the CDR3 is TGTGCCAGCAGCCAACTCAGGTCCTACGAGCAGTACTTC. Amino acid sequence: CASSQLRSYEQYF.

V usage is TRBV6-5 and J usage is TRBJ1-3; 8 bases line up with TRBD1. The length of the CDR3 is 14 residues. V shed 6 bases, J shed 3 bases, and the junction held 4 bases outside the gene matches. CDR1 and CDR2 from the germline V gene are MNHEY and SVGAGI. CDR3 nucleotide sequence: TGTGCCAGCAGGGACAGGGAGGGTGGAAACACCATATATTTT. Translated: CASRDREGGNTIYF.

This sequence joins TRBV13 and TRBJ1-2; a possible D gene is TRBD1 (6 bases). The CDR3 runs 14 residues. Per germline, CDR1 PRHDT and CDR2 FYEKMQ (reference sequence). The V and J ends lost 6 bases and 6 bases respectively, with 17 bases between them. CDR3 DNA: TGTGCCAGCAGTAGCTTGGGGGGGCGCGATGGCTACACCTTC. It specifies CASSSLGGRDGYTF.

The V and J genes are TRBV5-1 and TRBJ2-7; D remains unclear. The V gene lost 0 bases and the J gene lost 2 bases, with 9 bases spanning the gap. This CDR3 region has 14 residues. Germline V CDR1 and CDR2: SGHRS, YFSETQ. Here the CDR3 reads CASSLAYGPYEQYF. In DNA form, the CDR3 reads TGCGCCAGCAGCTTGGCCTATGGGCCCTACGAGCAGTACTTC.

The chain recombines TRBV12-3 or TRBV12-4 with TRBJ1-2; TRBD1 matches at 8 bases. The junction had 5 bases not matched to a gene; V was cut back by 6 bases and J by 5 bases. CDR3 length: 13 residues. CDR3 nucleotides: TGTGCCAGCAGACACGGGACAGGTTATGGCTACACCTTC. It encodes CASRHGTGYGYTF.

Notes on this clone: The same CDR3 arises from other DNA sequences in this sample as well. The rearrangement links TRBV7-9 to TRBJ2-7; 7 nucleotides match TRBD1. From germline, CDR1 is SEHNR and CDR2 FQNEAQ (reference sequence). V shed 1 base, J shed 0 bases, and the junction held 3 bases outside the gene matches. CDR3 size: 15 residues. The CDR3 DNA follows: TGTGCCAGCAGCTTAGGGACAGGTAACTCCTACGAGCAGTACTTC. Amino acids: CASSLGTGNSYEQYF.

The chain links TRBV2 to TRBJ1-2, with unresolved D. This CDR3 has 12 amino acids. Per germline, CDR1 SNHLY and CDR2 FYNNEI. V lost 4 bases to trimming and J lost 3 bases, with 6 bases between them. The CDR3 DNA reads TGTGCCAGCAGTGCGTCTCACTATGGCTACACCTTC. Residues: CASSASHYGYTF. The complete variable domain, with remaining parts taken from reference TRBV2 and TRBJ1-2, reads EPEVTQTPSHQVTQMGQEVILRCVPISNHLYFYWYRQILGQKVEFLVSFYNNEISEKSEIFDDQFSVERPDGSNFTLKIRSTKLEDSAMYFCASSASHYGYTFGSGTRLTVV.

The rearrangement uses TRBV24-1 and TRBJ1-4; 8 bases agree with TRBD1. Germline trimming cut 4 bases from V and 8 bases from J; bases unmatched to any gene: 14. The V gene's germline CDR1 is KGHDR and CDR2 SFDVKD. CDR3 length: 17 amino acids. CDR3 protein: CATSESNLGTGGEKLFF. In nucleotides, the CDR3 is TGTGCCACCAGTGAATCCAACCTTGGGACAGGCGGGGAAAAACTGTTTTTT.

The J gene is TRBJ1-1, the V gene TRBV6-5; D gene ambiguous. The CDR3 has 12 residues. Per germline, CDR1 MNHEY and CDR2 SVGAGI. V was cut by 5 bases and J by 6 bases, with 10 bases left in between. The CDR3 protein is CASSPRTSEAFF. The CDR3 DNA follows: TGTGCCAGCAGTCCTCGGACTTCTGAAGCTTTCTTT.